One T cell receptor (beta chain) is described in this entry. Its antigen is unidentified. It was CD45RO-negative cells, positively selected for CCR7, that made up naive CD8 cells, with terminally differentiated effector memory CD45RA+ cells excluded. This entry is derived from a study of shared clonotypes between healthy human individuals. Looked up from germline, CDR1 is SGHDT and CDR2 is YYEEEE. The CDR3 loop spans 19 amino acids. V shed 0 bases, J shed 1 base, and the junction held 8 bases outside the gene matches. Study results and limitations: Clonotype sharing levels among donors were expected to vary with sequencing depth. Inspection by rarefaction showed sorted-subset sequencing to be incomplete despite large depth.

Execution of the assay was at deep level. Template for every sorted-subset replicate PCR totaled approximately 200 ng DNA, tens of thousands of T cell genomes. Produced via immunoSEQ multiplex PCR; TCRdb's table is partial and in-frame only. The sample has about 1.9 million clones; over 85% are singletons. The sequence derives from a man between 18 and 29 years old in good health. Some clones in this sample may be carry-over from other donors' samples. The specimen was naive CD8+ T cells from PBMCs. The gene calls are TRBV5-6 and TRBJ2-6; 9 bases are a match to TRBD1. CDR3 bases: TGTGCCAGCAGCTTGGCCATGGCGGGACAGGGTTCTGGGGCCAACGTCCTGACTTTC. Its translation is CASSLAMAGQGSGANVLTF.